This T cell receptor beta chain was recovered during a study of shared T cell receptors in the human thymus. Deletions cut 0 bases from V and 0 bases from J, with 9 bases between. CDR1 and CDR2 (germline): MNHNS, SASEGT. The CDR3 extends over 16 amino acids. The protocol was immunoSEQ multiplex PCR, while the TCRdb copy is restricted to in-frame clones and leaves out a portion. Altogether about 380,000 clones are present, 95% being singletons, with the ten largest covering around 0.018%. The V call is TRBV6-1, the J call TRBJ2-1; D might be TRBD2 (5 bases). This TCR was recovered from a human donor. The sequenced sample consisted of thymocytes. The CDR3 DNA is TGTGCCAGCAGTGAAGCGAGCGGAACCTCCTACAATGAGCAGTTCTTC. This translates into CASSEASGTSYNEQFF.